These 13 T cell receptor beta chains originate from one sample sequenced in a study of CD8 T cells in ankylosing spondylitis. TCRdb itself ran the 5' RACE reads through MiXCR, one entry per CDR3 protein. This sample has under 120,000 distinct CDR3 sequences, with less than 25% found just once. Sequencing was done on a sample of synovial fluid, either unsorted or a sorted T cell fraction (not recorded which). Receptors were obtained from a male donor with ankylosing spondylitis.

This clonotype was counted at least ten times. This sequence joins TRBV3-1 and TRBJ2-5, with a weak D call TRBD1 (6 bases). V gave up 4 bases and J gave up 1 base, with 16 bases separating them. Germline V gives CDR1 LGHDT, CDR2 YNNKEL (reference sequence). This CDR3 region has 16 residues. The CDR3, as DNA: TGTGCCAGCAGCCGGATCGGGTGGACAGCCCAAGAGACCCAGTACTTC. It encodes CASSRIGWTAQETQYF.

This clonotype was seen a few times. This chain's CDR3 is CASSPDAGVQYV. The CDR3 DNA reads TGTGCCAGCTCACCAGACGCGGGAGTGCAGTACGTC. This chain uses TRBV18 with TRBJ2-7, with 7 bases lining up with TRBD2. Per germline, CDR1 KGHSH and CDR2 LQKENI. This CDR3 comprises 12 residues. V shed 2 bases, J shed 9 bases, and the junction held 4 bases outside the gene matches.

The chain links TRBV20-1 to TRBJ1-5, with a weak D call TRBD1 (6 bases). With 6 bases removed from V and 0 bases from J, the gap between germline ends came to 12 bases. Germline CDR1 is DFQATT and CDR2 is SNEGSKA (reference sequence). There are 14 residues in the CDR3. This CDR3 is CSAQEGGSNQPQHF. The DNA for the CDR3 is TGCAGTGCCCAAGAAGGGGGTAGCAATCAGCCCCAGCATTTT.

This clonotype has just a few counts. The genes are TRBV20-1 and TRBJ1-5, with D uncertain. This CDR3 is built from 14 residues. Trimming cost V 1 base and J 5 bases, with 12 bases left between them. Germline assignment: CDR1 DFQATT and CDR2 SNEGSKA (reference sequence). CDR3: CSARGGPGDQPQHF. In nucleotides, the CDR3 is TGCAGTGCTAGAGGAGGGCCAGGTGATCAGCCCCAGCATTTT.

This clonotype was observed a few times. The genes are TRBV5-6 and TRBJ2-3; 7 bases are a match to TRBD2. The germline V gene encodes CDR1 SGHDT and CDR2 YYEEEE. This CDR3 is built from 14 residues. Trimming took 4 bases from V and 3 from J; bases not matched to a gene: 5. CDR3 region: CASSREAATDTQYF. DNA for the CDR3: TGTGCCAGCAGCCGGGAGGCAGCAACAGATACGCAGTATTTT.

The gene calls are TRBV3-1 and TRBJ1-1, with D hard to call. The CDR3 consists of 12 residues. The germline V gene has CDR1 LGHDT and CDR2 YNNKEL (reference sequence). V was shortened by 11 bases and J by 4 bases, with 14 bases between the two germline ends. Written as DNA, the CDR3 is TGTGCCTTCCCCCCCGTGGGCACTGAAGCTTTCTTT. Translated: CAFPPVGTEAFF.

Note on this clonotype: This CDR3 is missing its conserved last phenylalanine or tryptophan, likely due to a read error. The chain uses TRBV7-9 and TRBJ2-1; TRBD2 matches 10 bases. The trim removed 3 bases at V and 13 bases at J, leaving 9 bases unmatched. The germline CDR1 and CDR2 sequences are SEHNR and FQNEAQ (reference sequence). The CDR3 covers 14 residues. The chain's CDR3 is CASSFLLAGFEQFI. CDR3 nucleotides: TGTGCCAGCAGCTTTTTACTAGCGGGGTTTGAACAGTTCATC.

The gene calls are TRBV7-2 and TRBJ2-7; 9 bases map to TRBD1. Germline V gene data show CDR1 as SGHTA and CDR2 as FQGNSA. CDR3 length: 15 residues. Losses at the gene ends were 5 bases for V and 1 base for J; bases not matched to a gene: 6. DNA of the CDR3: TGTGCCAGCAGCCGAAGGGGACAGGGTTCCTACGAGCAGTACTTC. Protein product: CASSRRGQGSYEQYF.

The rearrangement uses TRBV28 and TRBJ2-3; 7 bases fit TRBD2. CDR3 length equals 16 residues. Germline CDR1 MDHEN, CDR2 SYDVKM. The junction had 10 bases not matched to a gene; V was cut back by 5 bases and J by 2 bases. The CDR3, as DNA: TGTGCCAGCAGTCCCAGGGAGGGACTATACACAGATACGCAGTATTTT. Its translation: CASSPREGLYTDTQYF.

The chain recombines TRBV12-5 with TRBJ1-6; D possibly corresponds to TRBD1 (5 bases). Trimming cost V 3 bases and J 7 bases, with 10 bases left between them. The V gene's germline CDR1 is LGHNT and CDR2 FRNRAP. The CDR3 consists of 14 residues. CDR3 amino acids: CASGLTQANSPLHF. CDR3 DNA sequence: TGTGCTAGTGGTTTAACACAGGCGAATTCACCCCTCCACTTT. Full variable domain (remainder filled in from reference TRBV12-5 and TRBJ1-6): DARVTQTPRHKVTEMGQEVTMRCQPILGHNTVFWYRQTMMQGLELLAYFRNRAPLDDSGMPKDRFSAEMPDATLATLKIQPSEPRDSAVYFCASGLTQANSPLHFGNGTRLTVT.

This clonotype occurred a few times. The rearrangement links TRBV2 to TRBJ2-5; 9 bases are shared with TRBD1. The CDR3 totals 14 residues. V dropped 6 bases and J dropped 6; count of bases not matched to a gene: 8. The germline V gene has CDR1 SNHLY and CDR2 FYNNEI. This CDR3 reads CASSVPGTGKTQYF. CDR3 in DNA: TGTGCCAGCAGCGTCCCCGGGACAGGGAAGACCCAGTACTTC.

This clonotype has at least ten counts. The V and J genes are TRBV12-3 or TRBV12-4 and TRBJ2-7, with D unresolved. Between the trimmed V and J ends, which lost 1 base and 2 bases, there was a span of 9 bases. The CDR3 length is 14 residues. CDR3 nucleotide sequence: TGTGCCAGCAGTTTAGACAGTTACGCCTACGAGCAGTACTTC. This sequence encodes CASSLDSYAYEQYF.

This clonotype has just a few counts. The V call is TRBV7-2, the J call TRBJ1-5; TRBD1 is a possible D gene (6 bases). This CDR3 is built from 15 residues. Germline-derived CDR1 and CDR2 are SGHTA and FQGNSA. V was cut by 8 bases and J by 0 bases, with 14 bases left in between. Here the CDR3 reads CASFQGPNSNQPQHF. In DNA, the CDR3 is TGTGCCAGCTTCCAGGGGCCGAATAGCAATCAGCCCCAGCATTTT.